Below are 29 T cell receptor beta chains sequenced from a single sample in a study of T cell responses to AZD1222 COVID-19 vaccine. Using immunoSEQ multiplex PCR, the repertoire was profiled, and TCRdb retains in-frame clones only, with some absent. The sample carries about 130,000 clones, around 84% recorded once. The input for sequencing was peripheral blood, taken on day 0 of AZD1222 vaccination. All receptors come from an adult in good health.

Here the CDR3 reads CASSLERDLAEKTVDEQFF. CDR3 nucleotide sequence: TGTGCCAGCAGCTTGGAGCGGGATCTAGCGGAGAAAACGGTGGATGAGCAGTTCTTC. V gene TRBV5-6 combines with J gene TRBJ2-1, with 7 nucleotides matching TRBD2. Germline values: CDR1 SGHDT, CDR2 YYEEEE. Unmatched junction bases numbered 20, after V lost 0 bases and J lost 8 bases. The length of the CDR3 is 19 residues.

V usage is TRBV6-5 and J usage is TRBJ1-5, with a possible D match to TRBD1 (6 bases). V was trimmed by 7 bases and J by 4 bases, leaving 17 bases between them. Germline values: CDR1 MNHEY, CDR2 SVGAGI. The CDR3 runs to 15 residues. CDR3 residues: CASMRSGANNQPQHF. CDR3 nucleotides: TGTGCCAGCATGAGGTCGGGGGCCAATAATCAGCCCCAGCATTTT.

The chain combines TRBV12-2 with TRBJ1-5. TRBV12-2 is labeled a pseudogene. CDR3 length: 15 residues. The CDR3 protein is CASRFWGRSNQPQHF. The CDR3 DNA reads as TGTGCAAGTCGCTTCTGGGGAAGAAGCAATCAGCCCCAGCATTTT.

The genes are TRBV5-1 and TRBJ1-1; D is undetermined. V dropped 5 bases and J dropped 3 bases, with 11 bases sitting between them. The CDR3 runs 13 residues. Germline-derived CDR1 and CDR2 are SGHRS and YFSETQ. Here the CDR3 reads CASREGMDTEAFF. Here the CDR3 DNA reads TGCGCCAGCAGAGAGGGCATGGACACTGAAGCTTTCTTT.

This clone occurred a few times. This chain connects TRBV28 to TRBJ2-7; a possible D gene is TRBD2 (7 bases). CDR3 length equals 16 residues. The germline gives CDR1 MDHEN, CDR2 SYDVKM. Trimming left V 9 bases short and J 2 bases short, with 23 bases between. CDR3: CASHPAGGPRAYEQYF. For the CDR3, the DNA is TGTGCCAGTCATCCCGCCGGGGGGCCTAGGGCCTACGAGCAGTACTTC.

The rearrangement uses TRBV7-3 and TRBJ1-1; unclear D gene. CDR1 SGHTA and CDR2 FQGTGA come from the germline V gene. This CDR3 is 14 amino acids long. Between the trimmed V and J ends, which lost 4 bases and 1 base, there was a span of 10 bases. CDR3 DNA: TGTGCCAGCAGCTCTCCGCCGTCGAACACTGAAGCTTTCTTT. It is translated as CASSSPPSNTEAFF. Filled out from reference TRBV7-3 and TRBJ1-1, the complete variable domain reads GAGVSQTPSNKVTEKGKYVELRCDPISGHTALYWYRQSLGQGPEFLIYFQGTGAADDSGLPNDRFFAVRPEGSVSTLKIQRTERGDSAVYLCASSSPPSNTEAFFGQGTRLTVV.

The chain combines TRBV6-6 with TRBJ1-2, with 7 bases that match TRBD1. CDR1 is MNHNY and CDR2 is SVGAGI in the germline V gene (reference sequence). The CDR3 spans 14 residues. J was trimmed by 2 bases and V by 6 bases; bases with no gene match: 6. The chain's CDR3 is CASRQGQKNYGYTF. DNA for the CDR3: TGTGCCAGCAGACAGGGACAGAAAAACTATGGCTACACCTTC.

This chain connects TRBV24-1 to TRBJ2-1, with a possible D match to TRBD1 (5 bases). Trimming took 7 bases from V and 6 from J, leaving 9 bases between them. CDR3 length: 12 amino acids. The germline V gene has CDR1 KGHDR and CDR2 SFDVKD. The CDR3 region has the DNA TGTGCCACCAGCGAAAGGGGCAATGAGCAGTTCTTC. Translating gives CATSERGNEQFF.

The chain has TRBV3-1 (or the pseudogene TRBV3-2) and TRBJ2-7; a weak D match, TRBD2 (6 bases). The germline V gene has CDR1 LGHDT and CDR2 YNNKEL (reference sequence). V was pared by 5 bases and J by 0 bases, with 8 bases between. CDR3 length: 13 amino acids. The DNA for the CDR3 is TGTGCCAGCAGCTCGGGAGTCTCCTACGAGCAGTACTTC. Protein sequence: CASSSGVSYEQYF.

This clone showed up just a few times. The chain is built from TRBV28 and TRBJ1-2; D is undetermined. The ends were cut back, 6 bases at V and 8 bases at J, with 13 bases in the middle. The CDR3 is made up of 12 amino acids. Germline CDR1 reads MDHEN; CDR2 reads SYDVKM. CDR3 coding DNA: TGTGCCAGCAGCCCGCTAACGCTAGGCTACACCTTC. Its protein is CASSPLTLGYTF.

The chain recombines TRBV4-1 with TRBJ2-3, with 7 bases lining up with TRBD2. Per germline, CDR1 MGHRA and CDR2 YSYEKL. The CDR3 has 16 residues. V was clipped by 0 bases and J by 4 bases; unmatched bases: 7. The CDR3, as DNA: TGCGCCAGCAGCCAAGATGAGGGAGGGCTTGCAGATACGCAGTATTTT. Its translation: CASSQDEGGLADTQYF.

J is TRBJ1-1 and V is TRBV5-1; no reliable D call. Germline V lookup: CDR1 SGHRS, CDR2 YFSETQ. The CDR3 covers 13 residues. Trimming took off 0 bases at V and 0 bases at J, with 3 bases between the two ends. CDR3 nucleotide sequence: TGCGCCAGCAGCTTGGTGTTGAACACTGAAGCTTTCTTT. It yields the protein CASSLVLNTEAFF. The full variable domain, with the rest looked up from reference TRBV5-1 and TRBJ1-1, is KAGVTQTPRYLIKTRGQQVTLSCSPISGHRSVSWYQQTPGQGLQFLFEYFSETQRNKGNFPGRFSGRQFSNSRSEMNVSTLELGDSALYLCASSLVLNTEAFFGQGTRLTVV.

The CDR3 sequence is CASSERRREKLFF. As DNA, the CDR3 is TGTGCCAGCAGTGAACGCCGGCGGGAAAAACTGTTTTTT. The chain joins TRBV2 to TRBJ1-4; D remains ambiguous. The germline CDR1 and CDR2 sequences are SNHLY and FYNNEI. This CDR3 is built from 13 residues. Trimming cost V 2 bases and J 8 bases, with 9 bases left between them.

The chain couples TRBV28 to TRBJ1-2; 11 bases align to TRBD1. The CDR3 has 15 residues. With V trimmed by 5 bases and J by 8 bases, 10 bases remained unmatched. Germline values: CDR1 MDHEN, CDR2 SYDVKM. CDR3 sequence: CASSTGTGGLEGYTF. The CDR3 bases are TGTGCCAGCAGTACCGGGACAGGGGGGCTCGAGGGCTACACCTTC.

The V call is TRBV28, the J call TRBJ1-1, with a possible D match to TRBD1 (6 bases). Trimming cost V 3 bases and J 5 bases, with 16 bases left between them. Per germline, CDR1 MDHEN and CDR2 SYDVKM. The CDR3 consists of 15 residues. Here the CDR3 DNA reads TGTGCCAGCAGTTTTAGGAGGGGGGCTAGGACTGAAGCTTTCTTT. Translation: CASSFRRGARTEAFF.

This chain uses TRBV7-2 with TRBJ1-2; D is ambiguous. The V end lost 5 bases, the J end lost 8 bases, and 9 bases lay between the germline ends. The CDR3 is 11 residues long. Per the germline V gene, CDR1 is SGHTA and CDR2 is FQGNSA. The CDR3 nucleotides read TGTGCCAGCAGCCGATCAAGCGGCTACACCTTC. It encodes CASSRSSGYTF.

CDR3 coding DNA: TGTGCCAGCTCACTCCGGGACGGAGATGAAAAACTGTTTTTT. Protein product: CASSLRDGDEKLFF. The rearrangement links TRBV18 to TRBJ1-4; D may be TRBD1 (5 bases). CDR1 is KGHSH, CDR2 LQKENI, per germline. The CDR3 is 14 residues long. V was shortened by 4 bases and J by 6 bases, with 12 bases between the two germline ends.

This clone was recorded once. The CDR3 here is CAVQGGSEYNSPLHF. The CDR3 DNA sequence: TGTGCCGTCCAGGGAGGGAGCGAGTATAATTCACCCCTCCACTTT. V gene TRBV28 combines with J gene TRBJ1-6, with D perhaps TRBD1 (5 bases). This CDR3 is 15 amino acids long. The V and J ends lost 11 bases and 4 bases respectively, with 18 bases between them. Per germline, CDR1 MDHEN and CDR2 SYDVKM. The whole variable domain, remainder taken from reference TRBV28 and TRBJ1-6, is DVKVTQSSRYLVKRTGEKVFLECVQDMDHENMFWYRQDPGLGLRLIYFSYDVKMKEKGDIPEGYSVSREKKERFSLILESASTNQTSMYLCAVQGGSEYNSPLHFGNGTRLTVT.

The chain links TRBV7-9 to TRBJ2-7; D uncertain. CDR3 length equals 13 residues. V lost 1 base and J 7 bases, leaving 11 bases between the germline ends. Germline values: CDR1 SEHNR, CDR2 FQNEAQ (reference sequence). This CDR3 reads CASSLVVGGEQYF. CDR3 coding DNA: TGTGCCAGCAGCTTAGTCGTGGGTGGTGAGCAGTACTTC.

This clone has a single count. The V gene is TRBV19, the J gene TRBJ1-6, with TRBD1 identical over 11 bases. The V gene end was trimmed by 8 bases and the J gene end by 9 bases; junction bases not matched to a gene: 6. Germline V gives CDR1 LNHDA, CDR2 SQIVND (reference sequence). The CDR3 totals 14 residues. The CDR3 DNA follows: TGTGCCAGTGAGCCCGGGACAGGGGGTTCACCCCTCCACTTT. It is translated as CASEPGTGGSPLHF.

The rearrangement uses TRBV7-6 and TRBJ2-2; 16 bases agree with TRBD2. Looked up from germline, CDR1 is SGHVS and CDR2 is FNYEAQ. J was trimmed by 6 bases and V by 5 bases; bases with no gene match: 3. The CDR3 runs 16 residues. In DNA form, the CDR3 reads TGTGCCAGCAGCCTCGGGACTAGCGGGGGGGCCGGGGAGCTGTTTTTT. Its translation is CASSLGTSGGAGELFF.

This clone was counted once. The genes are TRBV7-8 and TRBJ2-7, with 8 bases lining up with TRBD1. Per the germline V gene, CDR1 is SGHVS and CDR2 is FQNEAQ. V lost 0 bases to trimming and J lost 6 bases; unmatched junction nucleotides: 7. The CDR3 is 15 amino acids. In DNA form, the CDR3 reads TGTGCCAGCAGCTTAGCGCTCGGACAGGGACCCGAGCAGTACTTC. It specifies CASSLALGQGPEQYF.

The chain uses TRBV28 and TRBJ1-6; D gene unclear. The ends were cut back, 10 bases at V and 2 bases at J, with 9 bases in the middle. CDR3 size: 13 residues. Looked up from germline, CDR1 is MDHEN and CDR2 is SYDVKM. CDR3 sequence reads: CATHPTYNSPLHF. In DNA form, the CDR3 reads TGTGCCACACACCCGACCTATAATTCACCCCTCCACTTT.

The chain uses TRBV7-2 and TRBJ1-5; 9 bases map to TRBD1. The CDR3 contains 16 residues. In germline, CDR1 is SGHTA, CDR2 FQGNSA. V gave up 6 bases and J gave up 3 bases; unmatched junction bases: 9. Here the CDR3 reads CASSRQGVLSNQPQHF. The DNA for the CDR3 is TGTGCCAGCAGTCGACAGGGGGTTCTCTCCAATCAGCCCCAGCATTTT. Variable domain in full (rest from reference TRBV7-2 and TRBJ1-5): GAGVSQSPSNKVTEKGKDVELRCDPISGHTALYWYRQSLGQGLEFLIYFQGNSAPDKSGLPSDRFSAERTGGSVSTLTIQRTQQEDSAVYLCASSRQGVLSNQPQHFGDGTRLSIL.

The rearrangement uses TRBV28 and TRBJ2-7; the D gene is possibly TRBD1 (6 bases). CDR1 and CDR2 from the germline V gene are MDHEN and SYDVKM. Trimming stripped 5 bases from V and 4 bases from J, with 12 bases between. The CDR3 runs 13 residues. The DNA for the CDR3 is TGTGCCAGCAGTCAAATCGACAGGTACGAGCAGTACTTC. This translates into CASSQIDRYEQYF. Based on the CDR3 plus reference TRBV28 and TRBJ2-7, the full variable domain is DVKVTQSSRYLVKRTGEKVFLECVQDMDHENMFWYRQDPGLGLRLIYFSYDVKMKEKGDIPEGYSVSREKKERFSLILESASTNQTSMYLCASSQIDRYEQYFGPGTRLTVT.

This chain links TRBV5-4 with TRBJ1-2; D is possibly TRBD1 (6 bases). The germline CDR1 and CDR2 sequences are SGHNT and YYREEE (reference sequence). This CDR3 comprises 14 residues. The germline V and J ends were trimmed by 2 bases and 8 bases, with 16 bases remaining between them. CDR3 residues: CASSLAQGLEGYTF. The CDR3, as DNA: TGTGCCAGCAGCTTAGCTCAGGGGTTAGAAGGCTACACCTTC.

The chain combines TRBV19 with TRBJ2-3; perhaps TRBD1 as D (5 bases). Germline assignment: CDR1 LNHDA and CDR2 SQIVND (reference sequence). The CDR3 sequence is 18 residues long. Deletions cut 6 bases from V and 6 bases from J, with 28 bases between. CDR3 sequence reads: CASSLLGPDSYRLDTQYF. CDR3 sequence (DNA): TGTGCCAGTAGCTTACTCGGCCCCGACAGTTACCGTCTTGATACGCAGTATTTT.

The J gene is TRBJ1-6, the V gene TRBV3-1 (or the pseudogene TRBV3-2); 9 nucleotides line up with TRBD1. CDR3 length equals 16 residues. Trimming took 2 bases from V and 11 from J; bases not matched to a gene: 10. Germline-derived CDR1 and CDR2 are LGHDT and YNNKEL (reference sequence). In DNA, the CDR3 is TGTGCCAGCAGCCAACAGGGGACAGGGAAAAAGGCACCCCTCCACTTT. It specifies CASSQQGTGKKAPLHF.

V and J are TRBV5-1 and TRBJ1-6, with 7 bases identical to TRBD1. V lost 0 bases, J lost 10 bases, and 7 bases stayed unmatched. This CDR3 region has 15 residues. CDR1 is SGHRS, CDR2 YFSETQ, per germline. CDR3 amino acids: CASSLAGQGESPLHF. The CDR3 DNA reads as TGCGCCAGCAGCTTGGCTGGGCAGGGGGAATCACCCCTCCACTTT.